Here is one T cell receptor (beta chain) with its context. How the authors handled the data: Amplification from reference gene primers served as the basis for estimated nucleated cell counts. Some clones are missing from TCRdb's copy, which holds only in-frame ones; the method was immunoSEQ multiplex PCR. That table gives V, J and clone size, and the DNA gave D and trimming. The sample holds around 190,000 clones, about four fifths seen once. These data originate in a study of blood T cell repertoires in COVID-19. This TCR derives from a woman aged 40-49 years with COVID-19, enrolled during active disease. The specimen sequenced was peripheral blood.

CDR3 amino acids: CASSMGQVKAGELFF. In DNA form, the CDR3 reads TGTGCCAGTAGTATGGGACAGGTTAAAGCCGGGGAGCTGTTTTTT. The chain is built from TRBV19 and TRBJ2-2; 8 positions match TRBD1. Unmatched junction bases numbered 6, after V lost 3 bases and J lost 6 bases. CDR1 is LNHDA, CDR2 SQIVND, per germline (reference sequence). The CDR3 spans 15 residues.